The 10 T cell receptor beta chains below come from one sample, sequenced in a study of OX40 agonist ivuxolimab in advanced cancers. The repertoire was sequenced with immunoSEQ multiplex PCR; TCRdb's copy has only in-frame clones and lacks some. Of over 40,000 clones listed, roughly 86% are singletons. The sample in question was CD4+ or CD8+ T cells sorted from blood, obtained in a trial of the OX40 agonist ivuxolimab. The receptors shown here come from an adult with an advanced solid tumor such as melanoma, head and neck, liver or kidney cancer.

The genes are TRBV5-5 and TRBJ2-5; a possible D gene is TRBD1 (6 bases). The CDR3 has 16 amino acids. The germline V gene encodes CDR1 SGHKS and CDR2 YYEKEE (reference sequence). Trimming shortened V by 2 bases and J by 4 bases, and 18 bases separated the two germline ends. The CDR3 DNA reads as TGTGCCAGCAGCTTAGGGGTCGGAACAGGGACAGAGACCCAGTACTTC. Protein sequence: CASSLGVGTGTETQYF. Drawing the rest from reference TRBV5-5 and TRBJ2-5, the complete variable domain is DAGVTQSPTHLIKTRGQQVTLRCSPISGHKSVSWYQQVLGQGPQFIFQYYEKEERGRGNFPDRFSARQFPNYSSELNVNALLLGDSALYLCASSLGVGTGTETQYFGPGTRLLVL.

In regard to this clone: The same CDR3 is also encoded by other DNA sequences in this sample. CDR3 sequence reads: CASSPLAGGYNEQFF. CDR3 DNA: TGCGCCAGCAGCCCACTAGCGGGGGGATACAATGAGCAGTTCTTC. J is TRBJ2-1 and V is TRBV5-1; 12 bases line up with TRBD2. The CDR3 runs 15 residues. The germline gives CDR1 SGHRS, CDR2 YFSETQ. V trimming: 4 bases; J trimming: 4 bases; junction bases outside the gene matches: 3.

This clone was recorded once. The rearrangement links TRBV5-1 to TRBJ1-2; TRBD1 is a possible D gene (5 bases). V was clipped by 0 bases and J by 8 bases, with 11 bases between them. The CDR3 has 13 amino acids. Per the germline V gene, CDR1 is SGHRS and CDR2 is YFSETQ. The DNA of the CDR3 is TGCGCCAGCAGCTTGGCCGGGGGAGAGGGCTACACCTTC. Translation gives CASSLAGGEGYTF.

The chain carries TRBV10-3 and TRBJ1-1; TRBD1 matches 8 bases. The CDR3 runs 14 residues. Germline CDR1 and CDR2: ENHRY and SYGVKD. V was clipped by 6 bases and J by 7 bases; unmatched bases: 10. In DNA, the CDR3 is TGTGCCATCAGGGAAGACAGGGGTCGCGTTGAAGCTTTCTTT. Protein: CAIREDRGRVEAFF.

The chain employs TRBV7-3 and TRBJ2-2, with a possible D match to TRBD1 (6 bases). This CDR3 comprises 13 residues. Germline V gives CDR1 SGHTA, CDR2 FQGTGA. The ends were cut back, 6 bases at V and 3 bases at J, with 8 bases in the middle. Written as DNA, the CDR3 is TGTGCCAGCAGTCCAGGGGACACCGGGGAGCTGTTTTTT. Translation gives CASSPGDTGELFF.

The rearrangement joins TRBV1 to TRBJ2-7; whether TRBD1, the table's D call, matches the DNA was not checked. TRBV1 is a pseudogene segment. The CDR3 runs to 14 residues. CDR3 loop: CTSSQGKGAGEQYF. The CDR3 nucleotides are TGCACCAGCAGCCAAGGCAAGGGGGCGGGCGAGCAGTACTTC.

This clone was recorded once. The chain couples TRBV18 to TRBJ2-3; D is ambiguous. Germline CDR1 and CDR2: KGHSH and LQKENI. The germline V and J ends were trimmed by 0 bases and 3 bases, with 7 bases remaining between them. This CDR3 is 14 amino acids long. DNA of the CDR3: TGTGCCAGCTCACCACCCTCCCGTACAGATACGCAGTATTTT. This sequence encodes CASSPPSRTDTQYF.

This chain uses TRBV19 with TRBJ1-5, with a possible D match to TRBD1 (6 bases). The CDR3 loop spans 12 amino acids. CDR1 LNHDA and CDR2 SQIVND come from the germline V gene (reference sequence). V lost 7 bases, J lost 6 bases, and 10 bases lay in between. The CDR3 spells CASNRVGQPQHF. The CDR3 DNA sequence: TGTGCCAGTAACAGGGTCGGTCAGCCCCAGCATTTT.

The J gene is TRBJ1-5, the V gene TRBV18; D uncertain. Trimming stripped 6 bases from V and 0 bases from J, with 12 bases between. The germline gives CDR1 KGHSH, CDR2 LQKENI. The CDR3 extends over 15 amino acids. The CDR3 spells CASSQDVNSNQPQHF. Here the CDR3 DNA reads TGTGCCAGCTCCCAGGACGTGAATAGCAATCAGCCCCAGCATTTT.

The chain is built from TRBV25-1 and TRBJ2-5; perhaps TRBD1 as D (7 bases). This CDR3 spans 11 amino acids. CDR1 is MGHDK, CDR2 SYGVNS, per germline. The CDR3 loop reads CATGDRETQYF. CDR3 DNA: TGTGCAACGGGGGACAGAGAGACCCAGTACTTC.